This record concerns one T cell receptor beta chain sequence. What this receptor recognizes is not known. The input lacks base qualities; no much larger clone sits a single base away. A two-step multiplex PCR amplified TCR-beta CDR3 regions from genomic DNA, and the second step of the PCR added Illumina-compatible adaptors. TCR-beta immunosequencing was carried out on an Illumina platform through the commercial immunoSEQ service. The paper's data handling went like this. Repertoires were summarised by productive clonality and by Top 10 Clones, defined as the percentage of T-cell templates derived from the ten most frequent sequences. Values of productive clonality ranged from 0 to 1, with a monoclonal population indicated by a value of 1. Using log10 scatter plots, tumour-associated clones were identified as sequences that made up at least 0.1% of tumour T-cell templates yet were absent from the matched non-adjacent lung. Two-group comparisons used Student's t-tests, stages used ANOVA, and relationships used linear regression, analysed in GraphPad Prism7 and R. TCRdb took this table from immuneACCESS and kept in-frame rearrangements with V and J called. Such tables lack part of the clones; where checked against another copy, unresolved V genes explain under half of the gap, and the rest is unexplained. V and J calls and clone size are as listed in that table; D and trimming were resolved from the DNA. The sample table holds 7,500 to 9,500 clones, of which approximately 80% were seen once. Around 13% of the sample comes from the top ten.

Germline trimming: 3 bases from V, 6 bases from J; junction bases outside gene matches: 18. The CDR3, cysteine through phenylalanine, is 19 amino acids long. Only CDR3 DNA remains: 57 bases, in frame from the first base. For CDR1 and CDR2, the germline V gene lists SNHLY and FYNNEI. The entry originates in a study of immune cell composition in non-small cell lung cancer (dated by TCRdb to about 2017). Broadly, across the study: Histologic subtype, mainly lung adenocarcinoma or squamous cell carcinoma, was assigned on the basis of H&E together with p63, CK5, Napsin A and TTF-1 immunohistochemistry. TCR-beta sequencing from Adaptive Biotechnologies was done on a few dozen paired sets of NSCLC tumour and non-adjacent lung specimens and on about two dozen tumour-only specimens. In supplementary cohort #1, which comprised more than 8 lung adenocarcinoma cases, paired tumour/lung TCR-beta sequencing was performed and TIL populations were generated so that tumour reactivity could be assessed. Several tumour specimens that had TCR-beta data belonged to rare histological subtypes and were left out of the subtype comparisons. The research as a whole found: Smoking pack-years did not significantly correlate with tumour TCR-beta clonality. Nearly half of NSCLC cases had tumour-associated clones >0.5%, with approximately 76% of squamous carcinomas showing such clones compared with roughly 35% of adenocarcinomas. The reactivity cohort included only about nine cases, and whether tumour-reactive clones share sequences with the dominant in vivo tumour-associated clones was not shown. In 10 adenocarcinoma cases, maximal tumour-associated clone frequency correlated strongly with TIL tumour reactivity, whereas overall clonality did not.

Normal lung samples came from the same patient and were non-adjacent lung tissue collected as far from the tumour as possible, with a minimum distance of 3 cm. From frozen aliquots of unsorted single-cell suspensions, genomic DNA was isolated using the QIAamp DNA kit. Tissues were received within 2 hours of resection and processed immediately into single-cell suspensions. Tissue was mechanically dissociated and enzymatically digested with DNase I, collagenase I and hyaluronidase for approximately 30 minutes at 37 °C, then filtered and RBC-lysed. Recombination joined TRBV2 with TRBJ2-2, with 8 central nucleotides matching TRBD1. Sequencing was carried out using non-adjacent lung tissue. This receptor was obtained from a human donor with non-small cell lung cancer. The encoded CDR3 is CASSELRQGAMTIAGELFF. The sequence in DNA is TGTGCCAGCAGTGAGCTGAGGCAGGGGGCAATGACGATTGCCGGGGAGCTGTTTTTT.